Sequencing of this T cell receptor (beta chain) was carried out in a study of HIV-infected children after antiretroviral therapy interruption. Study as a whole: Four children interrupted treatment; four stayed on continuous treatment.

The TCR library was built from RNA with a 3' RACE protocol and unique molecular identifiers. One entry per CDR3 protein results from TCRdb running MiXCR on the 3' RACE reads. The sample consists of some 15,000 distinct CDR3 sequences, 3.4% of them appearing once. Specified treatment: PENTA 11 planned treatment interruption arm or continuous ART arm. Ten or more counts support this clonotype. The material sequenced was CD45RA+ CD4+ T cells from PBMCs, taken from a donor given antiretroviral therapy, either interrupted or continuous. Regarding subset: naive CD4+ CD45RA+ CD45RO- T cells. The clonotype originates from a child aged 2 to 17 with HIV.

Here the CDR3 reads CASSLFYRGVGGNQPQHF. CDR3 DNA: TGTGCCAGCAGTTTATTTTATCGGGGCGTCGGTGGCAATCAGCCCCAGCATTTT. V usage is TRBV12-3 or TRBV12-4 and J usage is TRBJ1-5, with D tentatively TRBD1 (5 bases). The CDR3 runs 18 residues. Deletions cut 2 bases from V and 2 bases from J, with 19 bases between.